This T cell receptor beta chain is drawn from a study of naive and memory T cell subsets. Germline loops: CDR1 MNHNY, CDR2 SVGAGI (reference sequence). The CDR3 covers 18 residues. V was cut by 5 bases and J by 0 bases, with 20 bases left in between. Both TRBC1 and TRBC2 were covered by a beta constant-region primer of two equimolar oligonucleotides. Using its own MiXCR run on the UMI-ligation and nested PCR reads, TCRdb lists one record per CDR3 protein. The sample holds tens of thousands of distinct CDR3 sequences, roughly 7.3% seen once. This clonotype came up many times. The antigen remains unidentified. General study points: No ground truth validated the naive and memory repertoire findings.

The sequence was collected from a human donor in good health. Sequencing was performed on central memory CD4+ T cells from blood. The V gene is TRBV6-6, the J gene TRBJ1-5; D is unclear. The CDR3, as DNA: TGTGCCAGCAGTCCTCCCCTCCCCGGGAGAGATAGCAATCAGCCCCAGCATTTT. Its translation is CASSPPLPGRDSNQPQHF.